The next 4 T cell receptor beta chains were all read from a single sample in a study of monozygotic twins with inflammatory bowel disease. With the 5' RACE reads reprocessed, TCRdb shows one record per CDR3 protein and no DNA. The table lists 110,000 or so distinct CDR3 sequences, with 9.5% to 15% in the top ten. The specimen sequenced was blood. These receptor sequences come from a human donor with ulcerative colitis or Crohn's disease, or a healthy co-twin of an affected twin (not recorded which).

The V and J genes are TRBV6-1 and TRBJ1-5; TCRdb calls TRBD1, which cannot be checked without DNA. CDR1 MNHNS and CDR2 SASEGT come from the germline V gene. The CDR3 is made up of 15 amino acids. CDR3 sequence: CASSLQGADNQPQHF.

The CDR3 is CASSFVGGTSAYNEQFF. This chain connects TRBV28 to TRBJ2-1; as DNA is missing, the TRBD2 call by TCRdb cannot be tested. Germline CDR1 is MDHEN and CDR2 is SYDVKM. This CDR3 comprises 17 residues. Looking up the rest from reference TRBV28 and TRBJ2-1 gives the full variable domain: DVKVTQSSRYLVKRTGEKVFLECVQDMDHENMFWYRQDPGLGLRLIYFSYDVKMKEKGDIPEGYSVSREKKERFSLILESASTNQTSMYLCASSFVGGTSAYNEQFFGPGTRLTVL.

The gene calls are TRBV12-5 and TRBJ2-1; TCRdb selects TRBD2, and the lack of DNA leaves this call unchecked. The CDR3 consists of 16 residues. The germline gives CDR1 LGHNT, CDR2 FRNRAP. This CDR3 is CASARPGTSGYNEQFF.

This rearrangement joins TRBV10-3 to TRBJ1-3; the TRBD1 assignment by TCRdb is unverifiable without DNA. The CDR3 is made up of 14 amino acids. CDR1 and CDR2 (germline): ENHRY, SYGVKD. This CDR3 reads CAISATGAGNTIYF.